Each of the 31 T cell receptor beta chains below was sequenced from the same sample in a study of graft-versus-host responses after intestinal transplantation. The authors plated around 200,000 CFSE-labeled responder cells with around 200,000 irradiated, violet-dye-labeled stimulator cells. TCRdb's table, derived via immunoSEQ multiplex PCR, lists solely in-frame clones and lacks some. The table lists just over 20,000 clones, 35% to 50% of them singletons, with approximately 1.7% in the top ten. The material was alloreactive CD8+ T cells from a mixed lymphocyte reaction culture, obtained before intestinal transplant. Specified subset: CFSE-low proliferating T cells sorted from roughly six-day pre-transplant mixed lymphocyte reaction (GvH or HvG direction). The receptors come from a human patient who received an intestinal transplant.

This clone is deemed medium-sized. The chain employs TRBV11-2 and TRBJ1-2; a possible D gene is TRBD1 (6 bases). CDR3 length: 14 residues. The germline CDR1 and CDR2 sequences are SGHAT and FQNNGV. V was cut by 1 base and J by 0 bases, with 6 bases left in between. CDR3 loop: CASSLGTANYGYTF. DNA for the CDR3: TGTGCCAGCAGCTTAGGGACAGCTAACTATGGCTACACCTTC. The full variable domain, rest sourced from reference TRBV11-2 and TRBJ1-2, is EAGVAQSPRYKIIEKRQSVAFWCNPISGHATLYWYQQILGQGPKLLIQFQNNGVVDDSQLPKDRFSAERLKGVDSTLKIQPAKLEDSAVYLCASSLGTANYGYTFGSGTRLTVV.

In this sample, this clone turned up a few times. This chain connects TRBV5-8 to TRBJ2-5, with 11 bases lining up with TRBD2. This CDR3 region has 18 residues. Looked up from germline, CDR1 is SGHTS and CDR2 is YDEGEE. The ends lost 4 bases at V and 2 bases at J; junction bases unmatched: 13. The CDR3 coding sequence is TGTGCCAGCAGCCGCGGGACTAGCGGTGACGGGTGGCAAGAGACCCAGTACTTC. This sequence encodes CASSRGTSGDGWQETQYF.

This clone was seen more than once but under ten times. V is TRBV5-1 and J is TRBJ2-7, with unresolved D. Germline-derived CDR1 and CDR2 are SGHRS and YFSETQ. The CDR3 extends over 16 amino acids. V was shortened by 5 bases and J by 2 bases, with 20 bases between the two germline ends. This chain's CDR3 is CASSPPISYPAYEQYF. The CDR3 nucleotides are TGCGCCAGCAGTCCCCCAATTTCCTATCCCGCCTACGAGCAGTACTTC.

V is TRBV4-1 and J is TRBJ2-3; TRBD2 matches at 7 bases. This CDR3 has 18 amino acids. The germline CDR1 and CDR2 sequences are MGHRA and YSYEKL. With V trimmed by 0 bases and J by 0 bases, 9 bases remained unmatched. Here the CDR3 reads CASSQERGTAGSTDTQYF. CDR3 in DNA: TGCGCCAGCAGCCAAGAGAGGGGCACAGCGGGAAGCACAGATACGCAGTATTTT.

V gene TRBV5-1 combines with J gene TRBJ1-2; D is uncertain. CDR1 SGHRS and CDR2 YFSETQ come from the germline V gene. V was shortened by 0 bases and J by 3 bases, with 0 bases between the two germline ends. The CDR3 runs 11 residues. The CDR3 loop is CASSLDYGYTF. The CDR3 region has the DNA TGCGCCAGCAGCTTGGACTATGGCTACACCTTC.

The chain couples TRBV10-3 to TRBJ2-3; 7 nucleotides agree with TRBD2. The junction had 14 bases not matched to a gene; V was cut back by 11 bases and J by 3 bases. Germline CDR1 and CDR2: ENHRY and SYGVKD. The length of the CDR3 is 15 residues. The DNA for the CDR3 is TGTGCCGCTTCGACTGGCGGGGGTCCTACAGATACGCAGTATTTT. Amino acid sequence: CAASTGGGPTDTQYF.

CDR3 residues: CASSSGRNTEAFF. CDR3 nucleotide sequence: TGTGCCAGCAGCAGCGGACGGAACACTGAAGCTTTCTTT. V is TRBV28 and J is TRBJ1-1; unclear D gene. CDR3 length equals 13 residues. Trimming removed 6 bases from V and 1 base from J, with 9 bases in between. CDR1 is MDHEN, CDR2 SYDVKM, per germline.

The chain uses TRBV5-1 and TRBJ2-3; 8 bases map to TRBD2. Germline CDR1 SGHRS, CDR2 YFSETQ. The CDR3 sequence is 18 residues long. Losses at the gene ends were 0 bases for V and 1 base for J; bases not matched to a gene: 10. The CDR3 bases are TGCGCCAGCAGCTTGGACGGGACTAGATGGGGGGGCACAGATACGCAGTATTTT. It yields the protein CASSLDGTRWGGTDTQYF.

The chain links TRBV9 to TRBJ2-7, with D possibly TRBD1 on 6 matching bases. This CDR3 is 15 amino acids long. Germline V gene data show CDR1 as SGDLS and CDR2 as YYNGEE. Trimming cost V 4 bases and J 3 bases, with 17 bases left between them. The CDR3 DNA reads TGTGCCAGCAGCCCGCAGGGGATTTGGGGCTACGAGCAGTACTTC. It encodes CASSPQGIWGYEQYF. The full variable domain, completed using reference TRBV9 and TRBJ2-7, is DSGVTQTPKHLITATGQRVTLRCSPRSGDLSVYWYQQSLDQGLQFLIQYYNGEERAKGNILERFSAQQFPDLHSELNLSSLELGDSALYFCASSPQGIWGYEQYFGPGTRLTVT.

The chain uses TRBV5-1 and TRBJ2-7; weak D call: TRBD2 (5 bases). Germline V CDR1 and CDR2: SGHRS, YFSETQ. V gave up 4 bases and J gave up 7 bases, with 18 bases separating them. The CDR3 is made up of 14 amino acids. This CDR3 is CASSERGLGGEQYF. The CDR3 DNA follows: TGCGCCAGCAGCGAACGGGGTCTTGGAGGTGAGCAGTACTTC.

J is TRBJ2-1 and V is TRBV7-3, with 8 bases lining up with TRBD2. V shed 2 bases and J 6 bases; nucleotides not matched to a gene: 3. The CDR3 loop spans 14 amino acids. Looked up from germline, CDR1 is SGHTA and CDR2 is FQGTGA. Written as DNA, the CDR3 is TGTGCCAGCAGCTTAGCGGGAGGTAGCAATGAGCAGTTCTTC. Its translation: CASSLAGGSNEQFF.

The rearrangement links TRBV25-1 to TRBJ2-2; a possible D gene is TRBD2 (6 bases). Germline values: CDR1 MGHDK, CDR2 SYGVNS. The CDR3 covers 13 residues. Trimming removed 4 bases from V and 7 bases from J, with 10 bases in between. CDR3 protein: CASSGRDGGELFF. The DNA for the CDR3 is TGTGCCAGCAGTGGGAGGGATGGCGGGGAGCTGTTTTTT.

Points on this clone: Different DNA sequences within this sample yield the same CDR3. The chain carries TRBV10-3 and TRBJ1-1; D uncertain. The CDR3 consists of 14 residues. Germline assignment: CDR1 ENHRY and CDR2 SYGVKD. V was clipped by 2 bases and J by 1 base, with 8 bases between them. The DNA of the CDR3 is TGTGCCATCAGTGAGACTGAAACGAACACTGAAGCTTTCTTT. Its protein product is CAISETETNTEAFF.

CDR3 in DNA: TGTGCCAGCAGTCCCTCAGGGACAGGACCCTATTACGAGCAGTACTTC. Amino acid sequence: CASSPSGTGPYYEQYF. The V gene is TRBV28, the J gene TRBJ2-7, with 8 bases lining up with TRBD1. J lost 4 bases, V lost 5 bases, and 13 bases had no gene match. CDR1 and CDR2 from the germline V gene are MDHEN and SYDVKM. CDR3 size: 16 residues.

The chain is built from TRBV7-2 and TRBJ2-2; D uncertain. Germline CDR1 is SGHTA and CDR2 is FQGNSA. V dropped 5 bases and J dropped 9 bases, with 13 bases sitting between them. This CDR3 comprises 13 residues. The chain's CDR3 is CASSPDPNRELFF. The CDR3, as DNA: TGTGCCAGCAGCCCAGACCCGAACAGGGAGCTGTTTTTT.

As to this clone: One junction end does not reproduce the germline sequence, and a read error may be involved. The V call is TRBV27, the J call TRBJ2-7, with TRBD1 matching over 7 bases. CDR3 size: 16 residues. CDR1 and CDR2 (germline): MNHEY, SMNVEV (reference sequence). CDR3 loop: CASNLGGSKTFYEQYF. The CDR3 DNA reads TGTGCCAGCAATTTAGGGGGCAGTAAGACCTTCTACGAGCAGTACTTC.

The chain employs TRBV5-1 and TRBJ1-2, with a tentative D call TRBD1 (5 bases). The length of the CDR3 is 15 residues. The germline V gene encodes CDR1 SGHRS and CDR2 YFSETQ. Trimming pared 4 bases from V and 4 bases from J, leaving 17 bases between. The CDR3 DNA follows: TGCGCCAGCAGCGCGGGGACGGCTATTTTCTATGGCTACACCTTC. This translates into CASSAGTAIFYGYTF.

Sample share makes this clone medium-sized. The rearrangement joins TRBV30 to TRBJ2-6; D is undetermined. The germline CDR1 and CDR2 sequences are GTSNPN and SVGIG (reference sequence). CDR3 length equals 20 residues. Trimming left V 5 bases short and J 0 bases short, with 26 bases between. The CDR3 sequence is CAWSLAVSGRVLSGANVLTF. CDR3 coding DNA: TGTGCCTGGTCTCTGGCCGTCTCCGGACGGGTCCTCTCTGGGGCCAACGTCCTGACTTTC.

This rearrangement joins TRBV19 to TRBJ2-3; TRBD1 matches 9 bases. The junction had 3 bases not matched to a gene; V was cut back by 4 bases and J by 4 bases. CDR1 LNHDA and CDR2 SQIVND come from the germline V gene (reference sequence). The CDR3 spans 14 residues. In nucleotides, the CDR3 is TGTGCCAGTAGTACGACAGGGGGGCCAGATACGCAGTATTTT. It translates to CASSTTGGPDTQYF. Together with reference TRBV19 and TRBJ2-3, the CDR3 gives the full variable domain: DGGITQSPKYLFRKEGQNVTLSCEQNLNHDAMYWYRQDPGQGLRLIYYSQIVNDFQKGDIAEGYSVSREKKESFPLTVTSAQKNPTAFYLCASSTTGGPDTQYFGPGTRLTVL.

J is TRBJ1-2 and V is TRBV11-2; D remains unclear. There are 14 residues in the CDR3. In germline, CDR1 is SGHAT, CDR2 FQNNGV. The germline V and J ends were trimmed by 5 bases and 7 bases, with 17 bases remaining between them. In nucleotides, the CDR3 is TGTGCCAGCAGCACCCTCCTCCCGAGGACTGGCTACACCTTC. It yields the protein CASSTLLPRTGYTF.

The gene calls are TRBV5-1 and TRBJ1-3; D ambiguous. V was trimmed by 5 bases and J by 0 bases, leaving 9 bases between them. The CDR3 length is 14 residues. Germline V gene lookup returns CDR1 SGHRS and CDR2 YFSETQ. The DNA for the CDR3 is TGCGCCAGCAGTCTTACGTCCTCTGGAAACACCATATATTTT. It yields the protein CASSLTSSGNTIYF. The full variable domain, with the rest looked up from reference TRBV5-1 and TRBJ1-3, is KAGVTQTPRYLIKTRGQQVTLSCSPISGHRSVSWYQQTPGQGLQFLFEYFSETQRNKGNFPGRFSGRQFSNSRSEMNVSTLELGDSALYLCASSLTSSGNTIYFGEGSWLTVV.

The rearrangement links TRBV5-6 to TRBJ1-5; no definite D call. CDR3 length: 16 amino acids. V was trimmed by 0 bases and J by 0 bases, leaving 10 bases between them. Looked up from germline, CDR1 is SGHDT and CDR2 is YYEEEE. The CDR3 DNA is TGTGCCAGCAGCTTGGGTTATGAATATAGCAATCAGCCCCAGCATTTT. Its translation is CASSLGYEYSNQPQHF.

J is TRBJ1-5 and V is TRBV28; the D gene is possibly TRBD1 (6 bases). Per germline, CDR1 MDHEN and CDR2 SYDVKM. The CDR3 runs 14 residues. V was shortened by 7 bases and J by 5 bases, with 15 bases between the two germline ends. CDR3 amino acids: CASNREPLDQPQHF. The CDR3 DNA is TGTGCCAGCAACAGGGAACCCCTAGATCAGCCCCAGCATTTT.

Details on this clone: One end of the junction does not line up with germline, which may come from a read error. V and J are TRBV6-1 and TRBJ2-7, with TRBD1 matching over 9 bases. Germline V lookup: CDR1 MNHNS, CDR2 SASEGT. This CDR3 comprises 15 residues. The CDR3 nucleotides read TGTGCCAGCAGCGAAGACAGGGGGTCCTCCTACGAGCAGTACTTC. This gives the protein CASSEDRGSSYEQYF.

This clone occurred a few times. The chain uses TRBV6-5 and TRBJ2-1; 10 positions match TRBD2. The CDR3 has 15 amino acids. J lost 4 bases, V lost 5 bases, and 5 bases had no gene match. Germline CDR1 is MNHEY and CDR2 is SVGAGI. The CDR3 loop reads CASSTWTSGYNEQFF. CDR3 DNA sequence: TGTGCCAGCAGTACGTGGACTAGCGGTTACAATGAGCAGTTCTTC.

The chain links TRBV6-1 to TRBJ1-2; weak D call: TRBD1 (6 bases). Germline loops: CDR1 MNHNS, CDR2 SASEGT. V dropped 6 bases and J dropped 2 bases, with 10 bases sitting between them. The CDR3 covers 13 residues. The CDR3 DNA reads as TGTGCCAGCAGGGGGGGGCAGAACTATGGCTACACCTTC. It codes for CASRGGQNYGYTF.

The J gene is TRBJ2-1, the V gene TRBV6-5; tentatively, D is TRBD2 (5 bases). The CDR3 length is 13 residues. With 5 bases removed from V and 7 bases from J, the gap between germline ends came to 12 bases. Germline CDR1 MNHEY, CDR2 SVGAGI. The CDR3 DNA follows: TGTGCCAGCAGTGGGTCCACTAGTAATGAGCAGTTCTTC. This sequence encodes CASSGSTSNEQFF.

This clone was counted a few times. V is TRBV30 and J is TRBJ2-1; D may be TRBD2 (5 bases). Germline V gene sequence: CDR1 GTSNPN, CDR2 SVGIG (reference sequence). The CDR3 is made up of 16 amino acids. V was trimmed by 4 bases and J by 2 bases, leaving 18 bases between them. As DNA, the CDR3 is TGTGCCTGGACCATCAGGAGGCGGGTTACCTACAATGAGCAGTTCTTC. Protein product: CAWTIRRRVTYNEQFF.

The J gene is TRBJ1-1, the V gene TRBV2; the match to TRBD1 covers 10 bases. Germline values: CDR1 SNHLY, CDR2 FYNNEI. This CDR3 comprises 18 residues. The J segment lost 3 bases and the V segment lost 6 bases, leaving 16 bases of the junction unmatched. The DNA for the CDR3 is TGTGCCAGCAGAGCAGGGGACAGGGGTTACCCGAGGTACACTGAAGCTTTCTTT. The encoded protein is CASRAGDRGYPRYTEAFF.

The chain recombines TRBV27 with TRBJ2-7; 9 positions agree with TRBD1. Germline assignment: CDR1 MNHEY and CDR2 SMNVEV (reference sequence). V gave up 4 bases and J gave up 3 bases; unmatched junction bases: 4. The CDR3 totals 14 residues. The CDR3 loop reads CASSSGTGNYEQYF. CDR3 nucleotides: TGTGCCAGCAGTTCAGGGACAGGGAACTACGAGCAGTACTTC.

This clone has more than one count but fewer than ten. An end of the junction does not agree with germline; a read error may underlie this. This chain links TRBV7-7 with TRBJ2-3, with unresolved D. The CDR3 sequence is 15 residues long. From germline, CDR1 is SSHAT and CDR2 FNYEAQ (reference sequence). The CDR3 loop is CASSLGLGSTDTQYF. The CDR3 DNA reads as TGTGCTAGCAGCTTAGGGCTGGGGAGCACAGATACGCAGTATTTT.